These 6 T cell receptor beta chains originate from one sample sequenced in a study of blood T cell repertoires in COVID-19. Method: immunoSEQ multiplex PCR; TCRdb's copy keeps in-frame clones and lacks some. The table records about 160,000 clones, around nine tenths of them present only once. Sequenced material: peripheral blood. Receptors were obtained from a woman in her 70s with COVID-19, enrolled during active disease.

The chain carries TRBV2 and TRBJ1-5; D might be TRBD1 (5 bases). The CDR3 has 14 amino acids. The germline gives CDR1 SNHLY, CDR2 FYNNEI. The V and J ends lost 7 bases and 2 bases respectively, with 12 bases between them. CDR3 protein: CASTDRGGNQPQHF. The CDR3 DNA follows: TGTGCCAGCACCGACAGAGGTGGCAATCAGCCCCAGCATTTT.

This chain links TRBV2 with TRBJ2-2, with D possibly TRBD1 on 7 matching bases. Trimming took 7 bases from V and 3 from J, leaving 15 bases between them. CDR3 length: 15 amino acids. Germline V gene lookup returns CDR1 SNHLY and CDR2 FYNNEI. The DNA for the CDR3 is TGTGCCAGCAATAACAGGGGAGGATACACCGGGGAGCTGTTTTTT. Amino acid sequence: CASNNRGGYTGELFF.

The V and J genes are TRBV7-2 and TRBJ1-2; D is perhaps TRBD1 (5 bases). The CDR3 is 12 amino acids. In germline, CDR1 is SGHTA, CDR2 FQGNSA. V lost 1 base to trimming and J lost 12 bases, with 12 bases between them. CDR3 sequence: CASSLGGVLHTF. DNA of the CDR3: TGTGCCAGCAGCTTAGGGGGGGTACTGCACACCTTC.

This clone was recorded only once. The V and J genes are TRBV29-1 and TRBJ1-2; a weak D match, TRBD1 (5 bases). The CDR3 runs to 12 residues. V lost 5 bases, J lost 6 bases, and 13 bases lay in between. Germline V gene data show CDR1 as SQVTM and CDR2 as ANQGSEA. The CDR3 DNA is TGCAGCGTTCAGGAGGGGCAGCATGGCTACACCTTC. Translating it yields CSVQEGQHGYTF. The entire variable domain, with the rest obtained from reference TRBV29-1 and TRBJ1-2, is as follows: SAVISQKPSRDICQRGTSLTIQCQVDSQVTMMFWYRQQPGQSLTLIATANQGSEATYESGFVIDKFPISRPNLTFSTLTVSNMSPEDSSIYLCSVQEGQHGYTFGSGTRLTVV.

The rearrangement joins TRBV2 to TRBJ2-7, with a tentative D call TRBD1 (6 bases). V shed 0 bases and J shed 4 bases, with 22 bases lying between them. Per germline, CDR1 SNHLY and CDR2 FYNNEI. This CDR3 has 18 residues. The CDR3 spells CASSEALLMGARQYEQYF. DNA for the CDR3: TGTGCCAGCAGTGAAGCGCTTCTTATGGGGGCGCGTCAATACGAGCAGTACTTC.

The CDR3 reads CASSDRGLDTEAFF. In DNA form, the CDR3 reads TGTGCCAGCAGTGACAGGGGGCTGGACACTGAAGCTTTCTTT. The V gene is TRBV6-6, the J gene TRBJ1-1; 10 nucleotides line up with TRBD1. Germline-derived CDR1 and CDR2 are MNHNY and SVGAGI (reference sequence). This CDR3 has 14 residues. The J segment lost 3 bases and the V segment lost 5 bases, leaving 3 bases of the junction unmatched.